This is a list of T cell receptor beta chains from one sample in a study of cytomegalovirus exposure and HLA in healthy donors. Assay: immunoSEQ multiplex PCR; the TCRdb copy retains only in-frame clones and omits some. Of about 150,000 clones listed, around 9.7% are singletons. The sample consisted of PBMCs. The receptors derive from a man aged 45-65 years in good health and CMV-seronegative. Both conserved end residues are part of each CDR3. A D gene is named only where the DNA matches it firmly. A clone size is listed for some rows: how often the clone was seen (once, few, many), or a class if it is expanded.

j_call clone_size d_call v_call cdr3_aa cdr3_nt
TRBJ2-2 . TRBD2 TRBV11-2 CASSLKVRSGGFPPGELFF TGTGCCAGCAGCTTAAAGGTTCGAAGCGGGGGGTTCCCCCCCGGGGAGCTGTTTTTT
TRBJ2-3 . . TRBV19 CASSITVVGTDTQYF TGTGCCAGTAGTATCACAGTCGTAGGCACAGATACGCAGTATTTT
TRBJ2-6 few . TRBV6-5 CASSYSLGAGANVLTF TGTGCCAGCAGTTACTCGTTGGGAGCTGGGGCCAACGTCCTGACTTTC
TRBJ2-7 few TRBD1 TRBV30 CAWGPGQGVEQYF TGTGCCTGGGGACCGGGACAGGGCGTCGAGCAGTACTTC
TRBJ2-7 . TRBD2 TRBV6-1 CASSEDGTSIYEQYF TGTGCCAGCAGTGAAGATGGGACTAGCATTTACGAGCAGTACTTC
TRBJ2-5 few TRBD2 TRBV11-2 CASSLGGGHGETQYF TGTGCCAGCAGCTTAGGCGGGGGGCACGGGGAGACCCAGTACTTC
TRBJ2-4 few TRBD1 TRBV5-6 CASSLLATGGSTKNIQYF TGTGCCAGCAGCTTGTTGGCGACAGGGGGTTCGACCAAAAACATTCAGTACTTC
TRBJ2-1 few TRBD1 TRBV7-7 CASSPGTGLFF TGTGCCAGCAGCCCAGGGACAGGGCTGTTCTTC
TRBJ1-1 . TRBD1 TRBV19 CASTPTGLKGEAFF TGTGCCAGTACCCCGACAGGGCTGAAGGGTGAAGCTTTCTTT
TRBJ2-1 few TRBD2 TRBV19 CASSPQREAPNEQFF TGTGCCAGTAGTCCCCAGCGGGAAGCCCCCAATGAGCAGTTCTTC